These 26 T cell receptor beta chains were all obtained from the same sample, sequenced in a study of cytomegalovirus exposure and HLA in healthy donors. PCR involved 60 Vbeta and 13 Jbeta primers. The table came from immunoSEQ multiplex PCR; TCRdb's copy has only in-frame clones and leaves some out. This repertoire shows about 160,000 clones, more than 70% found once; its top ten account for 1.3% to 1.5%. The sample was PBMCs. These TCRs come from a man in his fifties or sixties in good health and CMV-seronegative.

This sequence joins TRBV27 and TRBJ2-2, with 7 bases lining up with TRBD2. This CDR3 has 15 residues. V dropped 6 bases and J dropped 6; count of bases not matched to a gene: 10. Per germline, CDR1 MNHEY and CDR2 SMNVEV (reference sequence). CDR3 region: CASSGRTSRAGELFF. The CDR3 DNA sequence: TGTGCCAGCAGCGGAAGGACTAGTCGGGCCGGGGAGCTGTTTTTT.

The chain links TRBV4-1 to TRBJ2-3, with D perhaps TRBD1 (5 bases). Germline CDR1 is MGHRA and CDR2 is YSYEKL. V lost 5 bases and J 4 bases, leaving 16 bases between the germline ends. This CDR3 is 15 amino acids long. For the CDR3, the DNA is TGCGCCAGCAGCATGGGGCCTTCCTATCCAGATACGCAGTATTTT. It encodes CASSMGPSYPDTQYF.

This chain connects TRBV27 to TRBJ1-5; perhaps TRBD1 as D (5 bases). V was cut by 3 bases and J by 5 bases, with 11 bases left in between. This CDR3 contains 14 residues. Germline V gene data show CDR1 as MNHEY and CDR2 as SMNVEV (reference sequence). The DNA of the CDR3 is TGTGCCAGCAGTTTGGCGCAGGGCCATCAGCCCCAGCATTTT. It is translated as CASSLAQGHQPQHF.

This chain joins TRBV5-1 and TRBJ1-2; D possibly corresponds to TRBD1 (5 bases). The germline V and J ends were trimmed by 4 bases and 5 bases, with 18 bases remaining between them. Germline lookup yields CDR1 SGHRS and CDR2 YFSETQ. The CDR3 runs 15 residues. The CDR3 is CASSPNPTRVYGYTF. The CDR3 DNA follows: TGCGCCAGCAGCCCGAACCCGACCAGGGTATATGGCTACACCTTC.

This chain links TRBV4-3 with TRBJ2-5; possible D gene TRBD2, 6 bases. Trimming pared 8 bases from V and 4 bases from J, leaving 14 bases between. CDR3 length: 13 residues. Germline CDR1 reads LGHNA; CDR2 reads YSLEER. The chain's CDR3 is CASLRELGETQYF. CDR3 DNA sequence: TGCGCCAGCCTTCGGGAGTTGGGAGAGACCCAGTACTTC.

The chain joins TRBV9 to TRBJ2-1; 10 bases are shared with TRBD2. The CDR3 totals 13 residues. CDR1 SGDLS and CDR2 YYNGEE come from the germline V gene. V lost 4 bases and J lost 13; bases outside the gene matches: 8. The CDR3 nucleotides are TGTGCCAGCAGCCAAGCGGGGGGGAATCTACAGTTCTTC. It yields the protein CASSQAGGNLQFF. The full variable domain, its missing parts supplied by reference TRBV9 and TRBJ2-1, is DSGVTQTPKHLITATGQRVTLRCSPRSGDLSVYWYQQSLDQGLQFLIQYYNGEERAKGNILERFSAQQFPDLHSELNLSSLELGDSALYFCASSQAGGNLQFFGPGTRLTVL.

The V and J genes are TRBV5-4 and TRBJ1-4, with 8 bases identical to TRBD1. Per germline, CDR1 SGHNT and CDR2 YYREEE (reference sequence). This CDR3 has 15 amino acids. V was pared by 0 bases and J by 8 bases, with 6 bases of the junction left unmatched. Here the CDR3 reads CASSLGGQGMEKLFF. DNA of the CDR3: TGTGCCAGCAGCTTGGGCGGACAGGGTATGGAAAAACTGTTTTTT.

This clone was seen more than once but under ten times. Other DNA sequences within the sample encode an identical CDR3. Written as DNA, the CDR3 is TGTGCCAGCAGCTTATTGACAGGGAGCAACACTGAAGCTTTCTTT. It codes for CASSLLTGSNTEAFF. The V call is TRBV11-2, the J call TRBJ1-1, with TRBD1 identical over 7 bases. Germline V gene lookup returns CDR1 SGHAT and CDR2 FQNNGV. Trimming at V came to 2 bases and at J to 2 bases, leaving 5 bases not matched to a gene. The CDR3 totals 15 residues.

The rearrangement joins TRBV25-1 to TRBJ1-1; TRBD1 aligns across 12 bases. The CDR3 is made up of 17 amino acids. From germline, CDR1 is MGHDK and CDR2 SYGVNS. Germline trimming cut 8 bases from V and 1 base from J; bases unmatched to any gene: 11. CDR3 sequence reads: CASVKGTGGSQNTEAFF. In DNA form, the CDR3 reads TGTGCCAGCGTAAAAGGGACAGGGGGCAGCCAGAACACTGAAGCTTTCTTT.

This clone occurred once. The chain recombines TRBV5-1 with TRBJ2-4; TRBD1 matches 9 bases. Losses at the gene ends were 1 base for V and 8 bases for J; bases not matched to a gene: 13. CDR1 is SGHRS, CDR2 YFSETQ, per germline. The CDR3 contains 17 residues. In DNA, the CDR3 is TGCGCCAGCAGCTTGACCGGGACAGGGACCCATTCCGACATTCAGTACTTC. Its translation: CASSLTGTGTHSDIQYF.

The sample holds one count of this clone. V usage is TRBV14 and J usage is TRBJ1-1; D is possibly TRBD1 (5 bases). The CDR3 runs 14 residues. Germline CDR1 and CDR2: SGHDN and FVKESK. Deletions cut 2 bases from V and 3 bases from J, with 10 bases between. In DNA form, the CDR3 reads TGTGCCAGCAGCCAAAGCGCAGGGTACACTGAAGCTTTCTTT. It encodes CASSQSAGYTEAFF.

This sequence joins TRBV6-1 and TRBJ2-3; tentatively, D is TRBD2 (6 bases). V shed 4 bases and J shed 3 bases, with 8 bases lying between them. This CDR3 spans 13 amino acids. CDR1 is MNHNS and CDR2 is SASEGT in the germline V gene. The CDR3 region has the DNA TGTGCCAGCAGTGCGGGACTGACAGATACGCAGTATTTT. This encodes CASSAGLTDTQYF.

This clone was counted only a few times. The chain carries TRBV11-2 and TRBJ1-1, with 8 bases fitting TRBD1. CDR3 size: 15 residues. Germline V gene lookup returns CDR1 SGHAT and CDR2 FQNNGV. J lost 5 bases, V lost 1 base, and 6 bases had no gene match. CDR3 protein: CASSLAWTGSTEAFF. The CDR3 region has the DNA TGTGCCAGCAGCTTAGCCTGGACAGGGTCTACTGAAGCTTTCTTT.

The J gene is TRBJ2-5, the V gene TRBV9; TRBD1 matches at 8 bases. The CDR3 has 15 amino acids. The germline gives CDR1 SGDLS, CDR2 YYNGEE. After removal of 4 bases from V and 3 bases from J, the junction contained 8 bases not matched to a gene. The CDR3: CASSRTGSLEETQYF. The CDR3, as DNA: TGTGCCAGCAGCCGGACAGGGTCTTTAGAAGAGACCCAGTACTTC. Based on the CDR3 plus reference TRBV9 and TRBJ2-5, the full variable domain is DSGVTQTPKHLITATGQRVTLRCSPRSGDLSVYWYQQSLDQGLQFLIQYYNGEERAKGNILERFSAQQFPDLHSELNLSSLELGDSALYFCASSRTGSLEETQYFGPGTRLLVL.

This clone was found once. The chain couples TRBV30 to TRBJ2-3; 10 positions agree with TRBD2. The V segment lost 3 bases and the J segment 2 bases; nucleotides outside the gene matches: 2. CDR1 GTSNPN and CDR2 SVGIG come from the germline V gene (reference sequence). The CDR3 runs to 14 residues. CDR3 coding DNA: TGTGCCTGGAGAGCGGGGGGGGTCACAGATACGCAGTATTTT. This encodes CAWRAGGVTDTQYF. The complete variable domain, with remaining parts taken from reference TRBV30 and TRBJ2-3, reads SQTIHQWPATLVQPVGSPLSLECTVEGTSNPNLYWYRQAAGRGLQLLFYSVGIGQISSEVPQNLSASRPQDRQFILSSKKLLLSDSGFYLCAWRAGGVTDTQYFGPGTRLTVL.

The gene calls are TRBV9 and TRBJ2-3; TRBD2 is a possible D gene (6 bases). The CDR3 runs 16 residues. Between the trimmed V and J ends, which lost 0 bases and 2 bases, there was a span of 13 bases. The germline gives CDR1 SGDLS, CDR2 YYNGEE. CDR3 bases: TGTGCCAGCAGCGTAGTGCGTGGGAGGAACACAGATACGCAGTATTTT. It yields the protein CASSVVRGRNTDTQYF.

The chain combines TRBV5-4 with TRBJ2-3; D gene uncertain. Germline values: CDR1 SGHNT, CDR2 YYREEE (reference sequence). Trimming cost V 4 bases and J 0 bases, with 12 bases left between them. The CDR3 has 15 amino acids. The CDR3 DNA is TGTGCCAGCAGCCCAGGTCGTTCTAGCACAGATACGCAGTATTTT. Its translation is CASSPGRSSTDTQYF.

The chain has TRBV7-2 and TRBJ2-7, with 7 bases matching TRBD2. The V gene's germline CDR1 is SGHTA and CDR2 FQGNSA. CDR3 length: 14 residues. Trimming removed 5 bases from V and 4 bases from J; junction bases left unmatched: 8. The CDR3 DNA reads as TGTGCCAGCAGCGTCTATAGGGGAGGGTACGAGCAGTACTTC. It is translated as CASSVYRGGYEQYF.

CDR3 region: CASRPTSSGGAYNEQFF. The CDR3 coding sequence is TGTGCCAGCAGACCGACCTCTAGCGGGGGGGCCTACAATGAGCAGTTCTTC. The rearrangement joins TRBV4-2 to TRBJ2-1; TRBD2 aligns across 12 bases. This CDR3 is built from 17 residues. The V gene's germline CDR1 is LGHNA and CDR2 YNFKEQ. V shed 6 bases and J 2 bases; nucleotides not matched to a gene: 8.

The chain recombines TRBV6-5 with TRBJ2-5; no firm D call. The CDR3 has 13 residues. The V end lost 0 bases, the J end lost 5 bases, and 7 bases lay between the germline ends. The germline gives CDR1 MNHEY, CDR2 SVGAGI. For the CDR3, the DNA is TGTGCCAGCAGTTACTCGAGGCGTGAGACCCAGTACTTC. It codes for CASSYSRRETQYF.

CDR3 loop: CASSLGPDRAGETQYF. CDR3 bases: TGTGCCAGCAGCTTAGGCCCGGACAGGGCCGGAGAGACCCAGTACTTC. This chain links TRBV7-2 with TRBJ2-5, with 8 nucleotides matching TRBD1. V was pared by 1 base and J by 4 bases, with 8 bases of the junction left unmatched. The CDR3 sequence is 16 residues long. Germline V CDR1 and CDR2: SGHTA, FQGNSA.

This clone was seen a single time. The chain employs TRBV28 and TRBJ1-4; D gene uncertain. The CDR3 is 13 residues long. CDR1 and CDR2 from the germline V gene are MDHEN and SYDVKM. Trimming removed 2 bases from V and 4 bases from J, with 5 bases in between. For the CDR3, the DNA is TGTGCCAGCAGTTTAGTTCATAATGAAAAACTGTTTTTT. This translates into CASSLVHNEKLFF. The full variable domain, completed using reference TRBV28 and TRBJ1-4, is DVKVTQSSRYLVKRTGEKVFLECVQDMDHENMFWYRQDPGLGLRLIYFSYDVKMKEKGDIPEGYSVSREKKERFSLILESASTNQTSMYLCASSLVHNEKLFFGSGTQLSVL.

The chain is built from TRBV27 and TRBJ2-7, with TRBD2 identical over 12 bases. Trimming at V came to 9 bases and at J to 6 bases, leaving 3 bases not matched to a gene. CDR1 MNHEY and CDR2 SMNVEV come from the germline V gene (reference sequence). This CDR3 spans 12 amino acids. The CDR3 sequence is CASTTSGGEQYF. The CDR3 DNA follows: TGTGCCAGTACGACTAGCGGGGGCGAGCAGTACTTC.

This chain joins TRBV30 and TRBJ2-7; 7 bases line up with TRBD1. Germline V CDR1 and CDR2: GTSNPN, SVGIG (reference sequence). The length of the CDR3 is 14 residues. V lost 4 bases and J lost 6; bases outside the gene matches: 12. CDR3 sequence: CAWTWDSSLAEQYF. The CDR3 nucleotides read TGTGCCTGGACGTGGGACAGCAGCCTTGCCGAGCAGTACTTC.

V is TRBV7-2 and J is TRBJ2-1; TRBD2 matches at 14 bases. CDR1 is SGHTA and CDR2 is FQGNSA in the germline V gene. The V gene end was trimmed by 3 bases and the J gene end by 8 bases; junction bases not matched to a gene: 6. The CDR3 contains 16 residues. The CDR3 loop reads CASSFGLAGGPHEQFF. As DNA, the CDR3 is TGTGCCAGCAGCTTCGGACTAGCGGGGGGACCCCATGAGCAGTTCTTC. Looking up the rest from reference TRBV7-2 and TRBJ2-1 gives the full variable domain: GAGVSQSPSNKVTEKGKDVELRCDPISGHTALYWYRQSLGQGLEFLIYFQGNSAPDKSGLPSDRFSAERTGGSVSTLTIQRTQQEDSAVYLCASSFGLAGGPHEQFFGPGTRLTVL.

This chain joins TRBV7-9 and TRBJ2-5; 7 bases line up with TRBD1. The CDR3 sequence is 14 residues long. V was pared by 1 base and J by 12 bases, with 11 bases of the junction left unmatched. The germline gives CDR1 SEHNR, CDR2 FQNEAQ (reference sequence). This CDR3 is CASSLGQGPSREYF. CDR3 DNA: TGTGCCAGCAGCTTAGGACAGGGTCCGTCGAGGGAGTACTTC.